These 24 T cell receptor beta chains share one sample of origin, sequenced in a study of a mutant IDH1 vaccine in newly diagnosed glioma. Sequenced by immunoSEQ multiplex PCR; TCRdb stores in-frame clones only, minus some. The profile shows around 64,000 clones, around four fifths of them singletons. Stated time point: baseline, week 1 (first vaccination visit). Treatment defined: pre-vaccination baseline after standard-of-care therapy. The sequencing used peripheral blood mononuclear cells (PBMCs), collected from a glioma patient treated with radiotherapy, temozolomide or both. These receptors all stem from a young woman with glioma. Some clones in this sample may be carry-over from other donors' samples.

V usage is TRBV5-1 and J usage is TRBJ2-2, with D perhaps TRBD2 (5 bases). This CDR3 contains 16 residues. The V and J ends lost 0 bases and 3 bases respectively, with 12 bases between them. Germline-derived CDR1 and CDR2 are SGHRS and YFSETQ. The CDR3 is CASSLDPRLYTGELFF. CDR3 bases: TGCGCCAGCAGCTTGGATCCCCGACTATACACCGGGGAGCTGTTTTTT. Looking up the rest from reference TRBV5-1 and TRBJ2-2 gives the full variable domain: KAGVTQTPRYLIKTRGQQVTLSCSPISGHRSVSWYQQTPGQGLQFLFEYFSETQRNKGNFPGRFSGRQFSNSRSEMNVSTLELGDSALYLCASSLDPRLYTGELFFGEGSRLTVL.

J is TRBJ2-7 and V is TRBV4-3; possibly TRBD1 for D (6 bases). V shed 0 bases and J shed 10 bases, with 13 bases lying between them. This CDR3 has 13 amino acids. Germline assignment: CDR1 LGHNA and CDR2 YSLEER. The CDR3 nucleotides read TGCGCCAGCAGCCAAGATCTAGGGGGTATTCAGTACTTC. Amino acids: CASSQDLGGIQYF.

The genes are TRBV1 and TRBJ2-7; the table names TRBD1, a call not compared with the DNA. TRBV1 is noted as a pseudogene. This CDR3 has 15 amino acids. The CDR3 region is CTSSQAGQGPREQYF. The CDR3 nucleotides are TGCACCAGCAGTCAGGCAGGACAGGGGCCCCGCGAGCAGTACTTC.

The chain links TRBV6-4 to TRBJ2-2; no clear D gene. Trimming cost V 4 bases and J 7 bases, with 10 bases left between them. The CDR3 is 13 residues long. Germline-derived CDR1 and CDR2 are MRHNA and SNTAGT. The CDR3 DNA reads TGTGCCAGCAGTGCGCCATCGGTCGGGGAGCTGTTTTTT. It yields the protein CASSAPSVGELFF.

This clone occurred once. The chain has TRBV5-8 and TRBJ2-2; D perhaps matches TRBD1 (6 bases). Germline values: CDR1 SGHTS, CDR2 YDEGEE. The CDR3 is 15 amino acids. The V end was cut by 4 bases, the J end by 2 bases, with 12 bases between. CDR3 nucleotides: TGTGCCAGCAGCCTGGACAGCCCCAACACCGGGGAGCTGTTTTTT. This encodes CASSLDSPNTGELFF.

V gene TRBV2 combines with J gene TRBJ1-6, with D hard to call. This CDR3 has 15 residues. V lost 7 bases, J lost 0 bases, and 10 bases lay in between. Per germline, CDR1 SNHLY and CDR2 FYNNEI. The CDR3 here is CASTPTNSYNSPLHF. The CDR3 DNA sequence: TGTGCCAGCACCCCCACAAACTCCTATAATTCACCCCTCCACTTT. The complete variable domain, with remaining parts taken from reference TRBV2 and TRBJ1-6, reads EPEVTQTPSHQVTQMGQEVILRCVPISNHLYFYWYRQILGQKVEFLVSFYNNEISEKSEIFDDQFSVERPDGSNFTLKIRSTKLEDSAMYFCASTPTNSYNSPLHFGNGTRLTVT.

The chain recombines TRBV4-1 with TRBJ2-2; the D gene is possibly TRBD2 (5 bases). The V gene's germline CDR1 is MGHRA and CDR2 YSYEKL. The CDR3 has 16 amino acids. The V and J ends lost 1 base and 7 bases respectively, with 16 bases between them. The CDR3 loop reads CASSQAGSPFDGELFF. CDR3 nucleotides: TGCGCCAGCAGCCAAGCGGGGTCGCCCTTTGACGGGGAGCTGTTTTTT.

This sequence joins TRBV5-4 and TRBJ2-5, with D maybe TRBD1 (5 bases). This CDR3 comprises 15 residues. The germline V gene has CDR1 SGHNT and CDR2 YYREEE (reference sequence). V was trimmed by 0 bases and J by 5 bases, leaving 14 bases between them. CDR3 nucleotide sequence: TGTGCCAGCAGCTTGGAGGCTGGGGCTTGGGAGACCCAGTACTTC. Amino acids: CASSLEAGAWETQYF.

The chain combines TRBV19 with TRBJ1-4; TRBD1 aligns across 7 bases. The CDR3 loop spans 15 amino acids. The ends lost 1 base at V and 6 bases at J; junction bases unmatched: 5. Germline V gene data show CDR1 as LNHDA and CDR2 as SQIVND (reference sequence). The CDR3 sequence is CASSIGGQYHEKLFF. The CDR3 region has the DNA TGTGCCAGTAGTATAGGGGGACAGTATCATGAAAAACTGTTTTTT.

This clone was detected once. This rearrangement joins TRBV6-4 to TRBJ2-3; TRBD2 is a possible D gene (5 bases). Germline values: CDR1 MRHNA, CDR2 SNTAGT. The CDR3 consists of 15 residues. V lost 2 bases to trimming and J lost 0 bases, with 9 bases between them. In nucleotides, the CDR3 is TGTGCCAGCAGTGACGACTGGACTAGCACAGATACGCAGTATTTT. Residues: CASSDDWTSTDTQYF.

The chain uses TRBV5-1 and TRBJ1-2; D not resolved. V was clipped by 2 bases and J by 2 bases, with 10 bases between them. Germline-derived CDR1 and CDR2 are SGHRS and YFSETQ. The CDR3 totals 14 residues. The CDR3 is CASSFERGNYGYTF. In nucleotides, the CDR3 is TGCGCCAGCAGCTTCGAGAGAGGCAACTATGGCTACACCTTC.

This chain uses TRBV7-7 with TRBJ2-3, with D uncertain. Trimming pared 1 base from V and 4 bases from J, leaving 9 bases between. This CDR3 is 14 amino acids long. The germline gives CDR1 SSHAT, CDR2 FNYEAQ (reference sequence). CDR3 nucleotides: TGTGCCAGCAGCTTAGGGCTGGCCCCAGATACGCAGTATTTT. Translating gives CASSLGLAPDTQYF.

This clone came up once. The gene calls are TRBV7-8 and TRBJ2-3; 14 bases fit TRBD2. CDR1 is SGHVS and CDR2 is FQNEAQ in the germline V gene. The CDR3 is made up of 20 amino acids. The junction had 13 bases not matched to a gene; V was cut back by 5 bases and J by 0 bases. CDR3 region: CASSRKPGLAGETSTDTQYF. DNA of the CDR3: TGTGCCAGCAGCCGGAAACCGGGACTAGCGGGAGAAACTAGCACAGATACGCAGTATTTT.

The chain has TRBV9 and TRBJ1-1; D is unclear. The CDR3 spans 12 residues. Trimming shortened V by 3 bases and J by 3 bases, and 6 bases separated the two germline ends. Per germline, CDR1 SGDLS and CDR2 YYNGEE. The CDR3 reads CASSEADTEAFF. CDR3 nucleotide sequence: TGTGCCAGCAGCGAGGCGGACACTGAAGCTTTCTTT.

In this sample, this clone turned up a few times. This rearrangement joins TRBV25-1 to TRBJ1-5; D unresolved. The CDR3 has 13 residues. Germline assignment: CDR1 MGHDK and CDR2 SYGVNS. Trimming removed 6 bases from V and 7 bases from J, with 13 bases in between. CDR3 protein: CASRGGDVQPQHF. CDR3 bases: TGTGCCAGCAGGGGTGGGGATGTGCAGCCCCAGCATTTT.

The chain uses TRBV10-3 and TRBJ2-5; maybe TRBD2 (6 bases). Germline lookup yields CDR1 ENHRY and CDR2 SYGVKD. The CDR3 loop spans 13 amino acids. The ends were cut back, 6 bases at V and 0 bases at J, with 8 bases in the middle. CDR3 region: CAISRDYQETQYF. The CDR3 bases are TGTGCCATCAGCCGGGACTACCAAGAGACCCAGTACTTC.

The chain carries TRBV25-1 and TRBJ1-1; D ambiguous. Germline V CDR1 and CDR2: MGHDK, SYGVNS. The germline V and J ends were trimmed by 6 bases and 1 base, with 9 bases remaining between them. The CDR3 covers 13 residues. CDR3 loop: CASSYGENTEAFF. CDR3 in DNA: TGTGCCAGCAGCTATGGGGAGAACACTGAAGCTTTCTTT.

The V call is TRBV7-3, the J call TRBJ2-7; possibly TRBD1 for D (5 bases). V lost 2 bases, J lost 2 bases, and 13 bases lay in between. The CDR3 is 15 residues long. The V gene's germline CDR1 is SGHTA and CDR2 FQGTGA. The CDR3 DNA reads TGTGCCAGCAGCTTATATGAAGGGGCCGCCTACGAGCAGTACTTC. Amino acid sequence: CASSLYEGAAYEQYF.

The chain uses TRBV30 and TRBJ1-1; D might be TRBD1 (5 bases). V lost 7 bases and J lost 3, with 12 bases in between. Germline CDR1 GTSNPN, CDR2 SVGIG (reference sequence). The CDR3 totals 12 residues. The CDR3 DNA reads TGTGCCTCGGCGGGGGACTACACTGAAGCTTTCTTT. Its protein is CASAGDYTEAFF.

The chain uses TRBV4-1 and TRBJ1-6; the D is unclear. Germline CDR1 MGHRA, CDR2 YSYEKL. This CDR3 spans 14 amino acids. V was trimmed by 3 bases and J by 10 bases, leaving 13 bases between them. CDR3 sequence reads: CASSHFRVGSPLHF. The DNA of the CDR3 is TGCGCCAGCAGCCACTTTAGGGTAGGCTCACCCCTCCACTTT.

The chain couples TRBV19 to TRBJ2-7; D is perhaps TRBD2 (7 bases). This CDR3 is 13 amino acids long. Germline assignment: CDR1 LNHDA and CDR2 SQIVND (reference sequence). Trimming shortened V by 3 bases and J by 7 bases, and 13 bases separated the two germline ends. Written as DNA, the CDR3 is TGTGCCAGTAGTATGATCGAGGGGGGGGAGCAGTACTTC. Translation gives CASSMIEGGEQYF.

The table lists this clone with a few counts. The rearrangement joins TRBV27 to TRBJ1-5; D call uncertain. Trimming took off 3 bases at V and 0 bases at J, with 9 bases between the two ends. The CDR3 covers 15 residues. The germline V gene has CDR1 MNHEY and CDR2 SMNVEV (reference sequence). CDR3 nucleotides: TGTGCCAGCAGTTTGGTTGGGATTAGCAATCAGCCCCAGCATTTT. This translates into CASSLVGISNQPQHF.

The rearrangement joins TRBV6-1 to TRBJ1-4; TRBD1 is a possible D gene (6 bases). V lost 0 bases and J 7 bases, leaving 15 bases between the germline ends. The CDR3 extends over 16 amino acids. From germline, CDR1 is MNHNS and CDR2 SASEGT. The chain's CDR3 is CASSEAIGKGGEKLFF. CDR3 DNA sequence: TGTGCCAGCAGTGAAGCGATAGGAAAGGGGGGTGAAAAACTGTTTTTT.

V is TRBV19 and J is TRBJ1-1; D not resolved. The CDR3 runs 13 residues. The V gene lost 7 bases and the J gene lost 9 bases, with 18 bases spanning the gap. In germline, CDR1 is LNHDA, CDR2 SQIVND (reference sequence). The CDR3 region is CASKRGWRTQAFF. CDR3 DNA sequence: TGTGCCAGTAAAAGAGGGTGGAGGACTCAAGCTTTCTTT.